This T cell receptor beta chain was obtained from a study of blood T cell repertoires in COVID-19. Overall study: Researchers got acute and convalescent COVID-19 samples from the United States, Italy and Spain. PBMCs, B-cell-depleted T cells, or T cells were the source of the cDNA or gDNA that made up the material.

V lost 8 bases to trimming and J lost 0 bases; unmatched junction nucleotides: 12. CDR3 length: 16 residues. Per germline, CDR1 SEHNR and CDR2 FQNEAQ (reference sequence). Study processing details: The assay estimated nucleated cells by amplifying reference gene primers. Measured with immunoSEQ multiplex PCR; TCRdb has only the in-frame clones, and not every one. The V and J calls and clone size come from that table; D and trimming were worked out from the DNA. The sample consists of thousands of clones, about 80% of them appearing once. The sample was peripheral blood. The chain recombines TRBV7-9 with TRBJ2-5, with 7 nucleotides matching TRBD1. This TCR was recovered from a human donor in a cohort sampled during active COVID-19. CDR3 DNA: TGTGCCAGCTCCGCCAGGGGGAGAAGTCACCAAGAGACCCAGTACTTC. As protein: CASSARGRSHQETQYF.